This T cell receptor (beta chain) was recovered during a study of identical twins. This clonotype occurred many times. Its antigen is unidentified. Findings and limits, study-wide: Low generation probability was overrepresented in out-of-frame alpha sequences shared by twins. Analyses of zero insertions could be partly confounded by invariant MAIT and iNKT cells. Within monozygotic twins, out-of-frame TCR alpha sharing was underestimated by the models.

With template switching, a universal primer site was added, and the cDNA carried unique molecular identifiers. Using its own MiXCR run on the 5' RACE reads, TCRdb lists one record per CDR3 protein. The table lists just under 650,000 distinct CDR3 sequences, around 7.5% of them singletons. The sample also formed part of further work on yellow fever vaccine responses in identical twins.

The receptor's source is a woman under 30 in good health. The sequenced material came from PBMCs.

Written as DNA, the CDR3 is TGTGCCACCAGCAGAGATCGGGGACAGCCTCCGAACACCGGGGAGCTGTTTTTT. As protein: CATSRDRGQPPNTGELFF. This chain joins TRBV15 and TRBJ2-2; 7 nucleotides match TRBD1. Germline CDR1 is LNHNV and CDR2 is YYDKDF (reference sequence). This CDR3 spans 18 amino acids. The J segment lost 0 bases and the V segment lost 0 bases, leaving 7 bases of the junction unmatched.